The 29 T cell receptor beta chains below were found in one sample sequenced in a study of blood T cell repertoires in COVID-19. Data came from immunoSEQ multiplex PCR; TCRdb stores just in-frame clones and leaves some out. Found here are more than 95,000 clones, about 91% of them singletons; the top ten hold approximately 6%. Sequencing was done on a sample of peripheral blood. These receptor sequences come from a human donor in a cohort sampled during active COVID-19.

The chain employs TRBV6-5 and TRBJ1-2; a weak D match, TRBD1 (5 bases). CDR1 and CDR2 (germline): MNHEY, SVGAGI. This CDR3 has 15 amino acids. The V end was cut by 4 bases, the J end by 5 bases, with 17 bases between. The CDR3 spells CASSSGRQLVYGYTF. The CDR3, as DNA: TGTGCCAGCAGTTCCGGACGACAGCTAGTTTATGGCTACACCTTC.

CDR3 coding DNA: TGTGCCAGCAGCTTGGGGGGTACGTTACAAGAGACCCAGTACTTC. Protein: CASSLGGTLQETQYF. J is TRBJ2-5 and V is TRBV11-2; perhaps TRBD2 as D (6 bases). V was clipped by 3 bases and J by 2 bases, with 13 bases between them. The CDR3 length is 15 residues. CDR1 SGHAT and CDR2 FQNNGV come from the germline V gene.

CDR3 protein: CASSLEGVGGGADTQYF. CDR3 DNA: TGCGCCAGCAGCTTGGAAGGGGTGGGGGGTGGCGCAGATACGCAGTATTTT. The chain uses TRBV5-1 and TRBJ2-3, with D perhaps TRBD2 (6 bases). This CDR3 comprises 17 residues. CDR1 and CDR2 (germline): SGHRS, YFSETQ. V lost 0 bases to trimming and J lost 4 bases, with 18 bases between them.

The gene calls are TRBV9 and TRBJ1-1, with D possibly being TRBD1 (5 bases). This CDR3 contains 15 residues. V was clipped by 4 bases and J by 5 bases, with 18 bases between them. From germline, CDR1 is SGDLS and CDR2 YYNGEE. For the CDR3, the DNA is TGTGCCAGCAGCCGCGGCGCAGGGCGAGGAACTGAAGCTTTCTTT. Its translation: CASSRGAGRGTEAFF.

The gene calls are TRBV24-1 and TRBJ2-3; 10 bases fit TRBD2. The ends lost 6 bases at V and 3 bases at J; junction bases unmatched: 8. The CDR3 is 16 residues long. Per germline, CDR1 KGHDR and CDR2 SFDVKD. CDR3 loop: CATSLKAGGPTDTQYF. CDR3 DNA sequence: TGTGCCACCAGTTTAAAAGCGGGAGGGCCAACAGATACGCAGTATTTT.

This chain links TRBV28 with TRBJ2-3, with D uncertain. V lost 7 bases and J 6 bases, leaving 8 bases between the germline ends. In germline, CDR1 is MDHEN, CDR2 SYDVKM. CDR3 length: 11 amino acids. CDR3 residues: CASMGLDTQYF. CDR3 nucleotide sequence: TGTGCCAGCATGGGCTTGGATACGCAGTATTTT. Combining the CDR3 with reference TRBV28 and TRBJ2-3 gives the whole variable domain DVKVTQSSRYLVKRTGEKVFLECVQDMDHENMFWYRQDPGLGLRLIYFSYDVKMKEKGDIPEGYSVSREKKERFSLILESASTNQTSMYLCASMGLDTQYFGPGTRLTVL.

This clone occurred once. The rearrangement links TRBV5-7 to TRBJ1-5; 8 positions agree with TRBD1. TRBV5-7 counts as an open reading frame of uncertain function. The CDR3 sequence is 13 residues long. The junction had 8 bases not matched to a gene; V was cut back by 9 bases and J by 6 bases. The CDR3 bases are TGTGCCACTCTCGACAGGGGAAGTCAGCCCCAGCATTTT. It codes for CATLDRGSQPQHF.

The rearrangement uses TRBV7-8 and TRBJ1-1, with D possibly being TRBD1 (6 bases). Trimming removed 5 bases from V and 3 bases from J, with 19 bases in between. This CDR3 is built from 16 residues. Looked up from germline, CDR1 is SGHVS and CDR2 is FQNEAQ. In nucleotides, the CDR3 is TGTGCCAGCAGCCCAGTTTGGGGGCCTTACGACACTGAAGCTTTCTTT. Translation: CASSPVWGPYDTEAFF.

CDR3 protein: CASSQDKGGISTLETEAFF. The CDR3 nucleotides read TGCGCCAGCAGCCAAGATAAGGGCGGGATCTCTACACTAGAGACTGAAGCTTTCTTT. The V and J genes are TRBV4-3 and TRBJ1-1; unclear D gene. The CDR3 spans 19 residues. The V end was cut by 0 bases, the J end by 5 bases, with 25 bases between. Germline V gene data show CDR1 as LGHNA and CDR2 as YSLEER.

The chain carries TRBV2 and TRBJ2-7; D uncertain. V lost 5 bases, J lost 3 bases, and 5 bases lay in between. The V gene's germline CDR1 is SNHLY and CDR2 FYNNEI. There are 11 residues in the CDR3. CDR3 protein: CASSSSYEQYF. CDR3 nucleotides: TGTGCCAGCAGTTCCAGCTACGAGCAGTACTTC.

This clone was picked up one time. The chain uses TRBV9 and TRBJ1-5; tentative D call: TRBD1 (5 bases). Trimming stripped 4 bases from V and 9 bases from J, with 17 bases between. Germline V gives CDR1 SGDLS, CDR2 YYNGEE. This CDR3 has 14 residues. CDR3 protein: CASSLAGQGGPQHF. Here the CDR3 DNA reads TGTGCCAGCAGCCTCGCAGGGCAGGGCGGGCCCCAGCATTTT.

V usage is TRBV6-5 and J usage is TRBJ1-4; TRBD1 aligns across 8 bases. Germline V lookup: CDR1 MNHEY, CDR2 SVGAGI. The CDR3 runs to 15 residues. V dropped 0 bases and J dropped 6; count of bases not matched to a gene: 3. CDR3: CASSYSGQGDEKLFF. The CDR3 nucleotides read TGTGCCAGCAGTTACTCCGGACAGGGTGATGAAAAACTGTTTTTT.

The chain is built from TRBV4-1 and TRBJ2-1, with D perhaps matching TRBD2 (5 bases). Germline CDR1 is MGHRA and CDR2 is YSYEKL. The germline V and J ends were trimmed by 4 bases and 9 bases, with 16 bases remaining between them. This CDR3 region has 14 residues. CDR3 in amino acids: CASSLAGGKIEQFF. As DNA, the CDR3 is TGCGCCAGCAGCCTCGCCGGAGGTAAGATTGAGCAGTTCTTC.

The rearrangement joins TRBV7-2 to TRBJ2-1; TRBD1 might be the D (6 bases). V lost 1 base, J lost 7 bases, and 14 bases lay in between. There are 15 residues in the CDR3. The germline V gene encodes CDR1 SGHTA and CDR2 FQGNSA. The CDR3 is CASSLVGGQVNEQFF. The CDR3 DNA follows: TGTGCCAGCAGCTTAGTAGGGGGTCAAGTTAATGAGCAGTTCTTC.

This chain joins TRBV30 and TRBJ2-5; TRBD1 is a possible D gene (6 bases). The germline V and J ends were trimmed by 0 bases and 3 bases, with 11 bases remaining between them. The CDR3 loop spans 14 amino acids. Germline values: CDR1 GTSNPN, CDR2 SVGIG (reference sequence). CDR3 DNA sequence: TGTGCCTGGAGTGTCGTAAGGACAGAAGAGACCCAGTACTTC. It is translated as CAWSVVRTEETQYF.

This chain joins TRBV18 and TRBJ1-2, with unresolved D. The CDR3 runs to 14 residues. Germline V CDR1 and CDR2: KGHSH, LQKENI. V was pared by 4 bases and J by 3 bases, with 12 bases between. CDR3 nucleotides: TGTGCCAGCTCACTACGACCGACATACTATGGCTACACCTTC. This gives the protein CASSLRPTYYGYTF.

The V and J genes are TRBV5-4 and TRBJ2-1, with 11 bases matching TRBD1. Germline V CDR1 and CDR2: SGHNT, YYREEE (reference sequence). The CDR3 has 16 amino acids. V lost 0 bases to trimming and J lost 6 bases; unmatched junction nucleotides: 5. The CDR3 nucleotides are TGTGCCAGCAGCTTGGCCCTAGGGACAGGGGGCAATGAGCAGTTCTTC. This codes for CASSLALGTGGNEQFF.

This sequence joins TRBV7-9 and TRBJ2-5, with 9 bases lining up with TRBD2. The CDR3 contains 16 residues. The V gene end was trimmed by 1 base and the J gene end by 3 bases; junction bases not matched to a gene: 6. Germline CDR1 and CDR2: SEHNR and FQNEAQ (reference sequence). The CDR3 region is CASSLEASGEEETQYF. The CDR3 bases are TGTGCCAGCAGCTTAGAAGCTAGCGGGGAAGAAGAGACCCAGTACTTC.

This chain links TRBV4-2 with TRBJ2-3; the match to TRBD2 covers 8 bases. The V and J ends lost 0 bases and 0 bases, in that order; junction bases with no gene match: 2. The CDR3 has 16 amino acids. CDR1 is LGHNA, CDR2 YNFKEQ, per germline. CDR3 DNA: TGTGCCAGCAGCCAAGACCGGGGGGGGAGCACAGATACGCAGTATTTT. It encodes CASSQDRGGSTDTQYF.

CDR3 residues: CASSPPAGGSPGELFF. The CDR3 region has the DNA TGTGCCAGCAGTCCTCCCGCGGGGGGGTCCCCCGGGGAGCTGTTTTTT. The genes are TRBV2 and TRBJ2-2; TRBD2 matches 9 bases. The V and J ends lost 5 bases and 6 bases, in that order; junction bases with no gene match: 10. Germline CDR1 and CDR2: SNHLY and FYNNEI. CDR3 length: 16 amino acids.

The chain carries TRBV21-1 and TRBJ2-1; the table's D call of TRBD2 was not tested on the DNA. TRBV21-1 is a recognized pseudogene. The CDR3 is 16 amino acids. The CDR3 DNA reads as TGTGCCAGCAGCAGGGCCCTAGCGGCCTCCTACAATGAGCAGTTCTTC. Its protein is CASSRALAASYNEQFF.

V gene TRBV28 combines with J gene TRBJ2-2; no clear D. The ends were cut back, 8 bases at V and 3 bases at J, with 13 bases in the middle. Germline CDR1 reads MDHEN; CDR2 reads SYDVKM. CDR3 length equals 14 residues. DNA of the CDR3: TGTGCCAGCGCCCTGGAGAGTTACACCGGGGAGCTGTTTTTT. Its protein product is CASALESYTGELFF.

The chain has TRBV4-3 and TRBJ2-7, with D uncertain. The germline V gene has CDR1 LGHNA and CDR2 YSLEER. V was clipped by 4 bases and J by 6 bases, with 13 bases between them. The CDR3 consists of 13 residues. CDR3 DNA: TGCGCCAGCAGCCTGAGGTGGGTGGGCGAGCAGTACTTC. Protein: CASSLRWVGEQYF.

The chain couples TRBV5-6 to TRBJ2-4; D not resolved. This CDR3 has 16 amino acids. Trimming took off 0 bases at V and 0 bases at J, with 10 bases between the two ends. Germline CDR1 is SGHDT and CDR2 is YYEEEE. DNA of the CDR3: TGTGCCAGCAGCTTGGACCGGGTCCTAGCCAAAAACATTCAGTACTTC. This sequence encodes CASSLDRVLAKNIQYF.

This sequence joins TRBV7-2 and TRBJ2-2, with D possibly matching TRBD1 (6 bases). V was cut by 3 bases and J by 0 bases, with 11 bases left in between. The CDR3 covers 16 residues. CDR1 SGHTA and CDR2 FQGNSA come from the germline V gene. CDR3 sequence: CASSLQGPANTGELFF. Written as DNA, the CDR3 is TGTGCCAGCAGCTTGCAGGGGCCCGCGAACACCGGGGAGCTGTTTTTT. The full variable domain, completed using reference TRBV7-2 and TRBJ2-2, is GAGVSQSPSNKVTEKGKDVELRCDPISGHTALYWYRQSLGQGLEFLIYFQGNSAPDKSGLPSDRFSAERTGGSVSTLTIQRTQQEDSAVYLCASSLQGPANTGELFFGEGSRLTVL.

The chain is built from TRBV18 and TRBJ1-2; 7 nucleotides line up with TRBD1. CDR1 is KGHSH and CDR2 is LQKENI in the germline V gene. The CDR3 contains 14 residues. Losses at the gene ends were 5 bases for V and 4 bases for J; bases not matched to a gene: 7. CDR3: CASSAKQGTYGYTF. CDR3 in DNA: TGTGCCAGCTCAGCAAAACAGGGGACCTATGGCTACACCTTC.

The gene calls are TRBV7-9 and TRBJ2-7; possible D gene TRBD1, 5 bases. The CDR3 is 12 residues long. V was pared by 1 base and J by 9 bases, with 10 bases between. Germline values: CDR1 SEHNR, CDR2 FQNEAQ (reference sequence). The CDR3 loop is CASSLGQGGQYF. The CDR3 DNA reads as TGTGCCAGCAGCTTAGGGCAGGGCGGGCAGTACTTC. Drawing the rest from reference TRBV7-9 and TRBJ2-7, the complete variable domain is DTGVSQNPRHKITKRGQNVTFRCDPISEHNRLYWYRQTLGQGPEFLTYFQNEAQLEKSRLLSDRFSAERPKGSFSTLEIQRTEQGDSAMYLCASSLGQGGQYFGPGTRLTVT.

CDR3 sequence reads: CASRTGGRLRQFF. DNA for the CDR3: TGTGCCAGCAGGACAGGGGGGCGTCTCCGGCAGTTCTTC. V gene TRBV28 combines with J gene TRBJ2-1; 9 bases are shared with TRBD1. The trim removed 6 bases at V and 12 bases at J, leaving 9 bases unmatched. The CDR3 is 13 residues long. Germline CDR1 is MDHEN and CDR2 is SYDVKM.

This clone appeared a single time. The V and J genes are TRBV27 and TRBJ2-7; D remains unclear. This CDR3 contains 14 residues. Per germline, CDR1 MNHEY and CDR2 SMNVEV (reference sequence). V was trimmed by 5 bases and J by 2 bases, leaving 13 bases between them. The CDR3 nucleotides read TGTGCCAGCAGTCCCGGGTCAAAACCCTACGAGCAGTACTTC. Protein product: CASSPGSKPYEQYF.